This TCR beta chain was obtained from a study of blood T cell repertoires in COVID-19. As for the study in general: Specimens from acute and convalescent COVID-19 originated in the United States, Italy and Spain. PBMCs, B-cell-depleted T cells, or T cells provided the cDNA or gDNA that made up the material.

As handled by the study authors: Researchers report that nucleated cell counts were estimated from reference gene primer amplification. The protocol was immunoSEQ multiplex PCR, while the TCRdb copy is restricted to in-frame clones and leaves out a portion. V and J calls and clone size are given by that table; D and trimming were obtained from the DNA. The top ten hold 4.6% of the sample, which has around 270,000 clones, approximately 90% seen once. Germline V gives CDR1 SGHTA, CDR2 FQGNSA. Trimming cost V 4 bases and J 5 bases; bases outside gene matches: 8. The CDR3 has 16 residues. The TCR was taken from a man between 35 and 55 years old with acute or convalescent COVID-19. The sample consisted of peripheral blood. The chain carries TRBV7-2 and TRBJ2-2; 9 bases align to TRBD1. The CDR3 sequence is CASSWARDRATGELFF. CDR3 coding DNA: TGTGCCAGCAGCTGGGCCCGGGACAGGGCAACCGGGGAGCTGTTTTTT.